This T cell receptor beta chain was recovered during a study of spatial heterogeneity in lung cancer. In the study overall: Donors were over 70 untreated early-stage non-small cell lung cancer patients. PBMC collected at follow-up were sequenced when available, a median of around two years after resection.

The study, taken as a whole, reports: Detection of ubiquitous tumor TCRs in blood was higher at resection than follow-up.

Germline CDR1 and CDR2: LGHDT and YNNKEL (reference sequence). There are 16 residues in the CDR3. V was pared by 4 bases and J by 3 bases, with 18 bases between. TCR cDNA molecules each carried a unique molecular identifier. TCRdb re-analysed the 5' RACE reads in MiXCR, keeping a single row per CDR3 protein. Seen here are fewer than 30,000 distinct CDR3 sequences, less than 6% observed once, and the top ten hold 20% to 25%. A few counts support this clonotype. The antigen is not known. Time point in this sample: blood at routine non-recurrence follow-up after resection. From tumor, nontumor lung or frozen PBMC, whole RNA was taken unsorted for sequencing.

V usage is TRBV3-1 and J usage is TRBJ1-1, with D perhaps TRBD1 (5 bases). The sequences come from PBMCs, collected at follow-up. This TCR was recovered from a male donor with early-stage non-small cell lung cancer. As DNA, the CDR3 is TGTGCCAGCAGCCTATTCTCCGGGCTACAGGACACTGAAGCTTTCTTT. Residues: CASSLFSGLQDTEAFF.